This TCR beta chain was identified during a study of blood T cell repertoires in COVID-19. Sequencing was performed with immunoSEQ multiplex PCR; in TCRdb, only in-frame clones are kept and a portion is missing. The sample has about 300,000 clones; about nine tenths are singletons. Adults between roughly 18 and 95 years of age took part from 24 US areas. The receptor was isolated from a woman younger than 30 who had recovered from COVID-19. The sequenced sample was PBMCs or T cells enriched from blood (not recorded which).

Written as DNA, the CDR3 is TGTGCCAGCAGCATCCGGGACAGGGGTTCCCCCCAGCATTTT. This codes for CASSIRDRGSPQHF. The gene calls are TRBV5-6 and TRBJ1-5, with 10 bases fitting TRBD1. The CDR3 covers 14 residues. V shed 4 bases, J shed 10 bases, and the junction held 8 bases outside the gene matches. CDR1 and CDR2 from the germline V gene are SGHDT and YYEEEE.